This T cell receptor (beta chain) comes out of a study of shared clonotypes between healthy human individuals. The naive CD8 fraction comprised CD45RO-negative cells positively selected for CCR7 and excluded terminally differentiated effector memory CD45RA+ cells. The table came from immunoSEQ multiplex PCR; TCRdb's copy has only in-frame clones and leaves some out. The profile shows over 2 million clones, approximately 94% of them singletons. Trimming took 0 bases from V and 3 from J, leaving 8 bases between them. Germline lookup yields CDR1 LNHNV and CDR2 YYDKDF (reference sequence). This CDR3 is 14 amino acids long.

V usage is TRBV15 and J usage is TRBJ1-1; TRBD1 is a possible D gene (5 bases). The specimen was naive CD8+ T cells sorted from blood. The receptor was derived from a man aged 18 to 30 in good health. CDR3 bases: TGTGCCACCAGCAGAGATATGGGGGACACTGAAGCTTTCTTT. Protein: CATSRDMGDTEAFF.